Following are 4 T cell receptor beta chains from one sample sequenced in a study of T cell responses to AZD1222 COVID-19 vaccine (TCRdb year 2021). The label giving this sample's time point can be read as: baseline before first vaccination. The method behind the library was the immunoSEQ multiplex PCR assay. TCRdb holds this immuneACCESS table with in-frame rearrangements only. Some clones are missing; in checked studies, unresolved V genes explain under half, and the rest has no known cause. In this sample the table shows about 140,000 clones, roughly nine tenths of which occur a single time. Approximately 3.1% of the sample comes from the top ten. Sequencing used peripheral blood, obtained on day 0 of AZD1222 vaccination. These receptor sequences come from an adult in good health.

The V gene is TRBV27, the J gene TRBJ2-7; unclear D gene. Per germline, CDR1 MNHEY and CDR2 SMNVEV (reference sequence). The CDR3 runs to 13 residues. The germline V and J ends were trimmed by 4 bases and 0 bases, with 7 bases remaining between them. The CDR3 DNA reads TGTGCCAGCAGTTGGTCCGGCTCCTACGAGCAGTACTTC. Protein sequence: CASSWSGSYEQYF.

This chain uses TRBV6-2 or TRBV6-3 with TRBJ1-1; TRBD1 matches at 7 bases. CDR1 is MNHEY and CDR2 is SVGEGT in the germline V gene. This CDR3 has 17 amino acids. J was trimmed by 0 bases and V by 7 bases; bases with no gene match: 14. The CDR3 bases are TGTGCCAGCACCCCCGCGCAGGGGGTCTACGTGAACACTGAAGCTTTCTTT. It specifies CASTPAQGVYVNTEAFF.

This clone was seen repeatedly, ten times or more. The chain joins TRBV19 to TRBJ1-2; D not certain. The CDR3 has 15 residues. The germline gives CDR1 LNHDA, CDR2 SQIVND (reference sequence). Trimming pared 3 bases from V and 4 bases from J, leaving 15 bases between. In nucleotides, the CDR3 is TGTGCCAGTAGTATTCAGGTCGGGAATGGCTATGGCTACACCTTC. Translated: CASSIQVGNGYGYTF.

The CDR3 reads CASSLRPETQYF. In DNA form, the CDR3 reads TGTGCCAGCAGCCTCCGCCCCGAGACCCAGTACTTC. This chain uses TRBV13 with TRBJ2-5; D unresolved. The V end was cut by 5 bases, the J end by 5 bases, with 9 bases between. This CDR3 contains 12 residues. CDR1 and CDR2 from the germline V gene are PRHDT and FYEKMQ (reference sequence).